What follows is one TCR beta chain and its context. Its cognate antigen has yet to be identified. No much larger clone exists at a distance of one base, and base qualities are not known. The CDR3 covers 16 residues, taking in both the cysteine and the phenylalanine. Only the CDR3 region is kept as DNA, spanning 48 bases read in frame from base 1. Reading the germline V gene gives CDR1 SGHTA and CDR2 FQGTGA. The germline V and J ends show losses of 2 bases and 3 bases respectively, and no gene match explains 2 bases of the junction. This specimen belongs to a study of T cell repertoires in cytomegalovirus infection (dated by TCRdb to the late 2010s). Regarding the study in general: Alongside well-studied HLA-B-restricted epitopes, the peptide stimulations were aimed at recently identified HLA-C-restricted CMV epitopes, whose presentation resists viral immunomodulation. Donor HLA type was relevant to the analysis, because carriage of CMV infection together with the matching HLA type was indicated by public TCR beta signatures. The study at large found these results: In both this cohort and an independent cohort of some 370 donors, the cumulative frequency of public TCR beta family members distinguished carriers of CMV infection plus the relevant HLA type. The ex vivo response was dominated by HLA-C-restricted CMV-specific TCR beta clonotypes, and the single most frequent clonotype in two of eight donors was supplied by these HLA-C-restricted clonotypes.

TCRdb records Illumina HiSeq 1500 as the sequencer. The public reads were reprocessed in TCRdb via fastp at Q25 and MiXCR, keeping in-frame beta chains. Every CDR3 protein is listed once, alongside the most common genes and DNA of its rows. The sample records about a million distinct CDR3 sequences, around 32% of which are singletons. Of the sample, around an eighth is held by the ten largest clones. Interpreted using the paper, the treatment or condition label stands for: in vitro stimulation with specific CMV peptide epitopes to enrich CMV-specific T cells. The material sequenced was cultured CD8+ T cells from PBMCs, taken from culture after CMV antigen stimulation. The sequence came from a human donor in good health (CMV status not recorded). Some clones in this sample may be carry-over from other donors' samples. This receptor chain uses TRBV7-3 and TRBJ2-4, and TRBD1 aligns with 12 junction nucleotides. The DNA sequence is TGTGCCAGCAGCTTAGGGACAGGGGGCGTCAAAAACATTCAGTACTTC. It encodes CASSLGTGGVKNIQYF.